These T cell receptor beta chains were read from a single sample in a study of T-cell memory formation after mild COVID-19. A single record per CDR3 protein comes from TCRdb applying MiXCR to the 5' RACE reads. Of fewer than 15,000 distinct CDR3 sequences detected, about 11% appear once; the ten largest clones hold about 45%. Input material: PBMCs or a T cell subset sorted from them (not recorded which). These receptors came from an adult woman who had mild COVID-19 (a few samples of this study predate the infection). Cell type and time point are not known. CDR3s leave out the opening cysteine and the closing phenylalanine or tryptophan. The order of the fields is CDR3 length, V gene, J gene, CDR3 protein.

CDR3 length: 12
V gene: TRBV7-8
J gene: TRBJ1-6
CDR3 protein: ASSFGHSNSPLH

CDR3 length: 11
V gene: TRBV24-1
J gene: TRBJ1-1
CDR3 protein: ATGTGKGTEAF

CDR3 length: 12
V gene: TRBV14
J gene: TRBJ2-1
CDR3 protein: ASSQGVSYNEQF

CDR3 length: 14
V gene: TRBV13
J gene: TRBJ2-3
CDR3 protein: ASSAGLPTSTDTQY

CDR3 length: 16
V gene: TRBV30
J gene: TRBJ2-1
CDR3 protein: AWSVFPSGGSSYNEQF

CDR3 length: 15
V gene: TRBV4-3
J gene: TRBJ2-1
CDR3 protein: ASSQDLGTSGNNEQF

CDR3 length: 13
V gene: TRBV27
J gene: TRBJ1-1
CDR3 protein: ASSSNRGIHTEAF

CDR3 length: 13
V gene: TRBV4-1
J gene: TRBJ2-1
CDR3 protein: ASSQGASGRNEQF

CDR3 length: 13
V gene: TRBV4-2
J gene: TRBJ2-7
CDR3 protein: ASSSRWESAYEQY

CDR3 length: 14
V gene: TRBV25-1
J gene: TRBJ2-3
CDR3 protein: ASSEPGSRVPDTQY

CDR3 length: 11
V gene: TRBV5-1
J gene: TRBJ1-1
CDR3 protein: ASSLVANTEAF

CDR3 length: 12
V gene: TRBV9
J gene: TRBJ2-3
CDR3 protein: ASSTGGPTDTQY

CDR3 length: 14
V gene: TRBV18
J gene: TRBJ2-7
CDR3 protein: ASSPPVGQGVYEQY

CDR3 length: 13
V gene: TRBV4-1
J gene: TRBJ1-1
CDR3 protein: ASSQVWTAPSEAF

CDR3 length: 11
V gene: TRBV3-1
J gene: TRBJ1-5
CDR3 protein: ASSQDINQPQH

CDR3 length: 12
V gene: TRBV29-1
J gene: TRBJ2-7
CDR3 protein: SVYISGTSYEQY

CDR3 length: 15
V gene: TRBV10-3
J gene: TRBJ2-4
CDR3 protein: AISDGNRGLAKNIQY

CDR3 length: 11
V gene: TRBV5-6
J gene: TRBJ1-1
CDR3 protein: ASSSGSPTEAF

CDR3 length: 12
V gene: TRBV2
J gene: TRBJ2-3
CDR3 protein: ASLGGGFTDTQY

CDR3 length: 10
V gene: TRBV7-3
J gene: TRBJ2-2
CDR3 protein: ASSLVTGELF

CDR3 length: 10
V gene: TRBV13
J gene: TRBJ2-1
CDR3 protein: ASSLERKPQF

CDR3 length: 14
V gene: TRBV24-1
J gene: TRBJ2-1
CDR3 protein: ATSDYIGLGGGEQF

CDR3 length: 12
V gene: TRBV24-1
J gene: TRBJ2-1
CDR3 protein: ATSDYGTGDEQF

CDR3 length: 10
V gene: TRBV20-1
J gene: -
CDR3 protein: SASPPGGEQY

CDR3 length: 10
V gene: TRBV10-3
J gene: TRBJ1-5
CDR3 protein: AISAGSQPQH

CDR3 length: 11
V gene: TRBV5-1
J gene: TRBJ2-7
CDR3 protein: ASSKGSTYEQY

CDR3 length: 13
V gene: TRBV12-3/TRBV12-4
J gene: TRBJ2-7
CDR3 protein: ASSLIGEPPYEQY

CDR3 length: 11
V gene: TRBV11-1
J gene: TRBJ2-1
CDR3 protein: ASSSDNRNQAF

CDR3 length: 12
V gene: TRBV12-3/TRBV12-4
J gene: TRBJ2-3
CDR3 protein: ASSFRTAADTQY

CDR3 length: 12
V gene: TRBV6-4
J gene: TRBJ1-6
CDR3 protein: ASRWTGLGSPLH

CDR3 length: 13
V gene: TRBV7-9
J gene: TRBJ2-7
CDR3 protein: ASSARGRGSYEQY

CDR3 length: 12
V gene: TRBV6-2/TRBV6-3
J gene: TRBJ2-7
CDR3 protein: ASSYSGMGYEQY

CDR3 length: 18
V gene: TRBV24-1
J gene: TRBJ2-1
CDR3 protein: ATSDLPRGTLISSYNEQF

CDR3 length: 15
V gene: TRBV2
J gene: TRBJ1-2
CDR3 protein: ASSLTPGDSPNYGYT

CDR3 length: 14
V gene: TRBV7-8
J gene: TRBJ2-2
CDR3 protein: ASSWPPGEETGELF

CDR3 length: 14
V gene: TRBV20-1
J gene: TRBJ2-1
CDR3 protein: SAREPGTSVWNEQF

CDR3 length: 16
V gene: TRBV24-1
J gene: TRBJ1-2
CDR3 protein: ATSDNNQRRRSWDGYT

CDR3 length: 10
V gene: TRBV10-3
J gene: TRBJ2-3
CDR3 protein: AIQGDTDTQY

CDR3 length: 12
V gene: TRBV7-2
J gene: TRBJ1-1
CDR3 protein: ASSSSPGYTEAF

CDR3 length: 10
V gene: TRBV12-3/TRBV12-4
J gene: TRBJ2-3
CDR3 protein: ASSSPGDTQY

CDR3 length: 15
V gene: TRBV20-1
J gene: TRBJ2-3
CDR3 protein: SASLASGRANPDTQY

CDR3 length: 14
V gene: TRBV4-3
J gene: TRBJ2-5
CDR3 protein: ASSLRAGGLVETQY

CDR3 length: 13
V gene: TRBV19
J gene: TRBJ1-1
CDR3 protein: ASRSPGHSNTEAF

CDR3 length: 11
V gene: TRBV15
J gene: TRBJ2-7
CDR3 protein: ATSILGGSEQY

CDR3 length: 12
V gene: TRBV20-1
J gene: TRBJ2-3
CDR3 protein: SARVAGETDTQY

CDR3 length: 16
V gene: TRBV20-1
J gene: TRBJ2-7
CDR3 protein: SASFLGRGFFGPYEQY

CDR3 length: 12
V gene: TRBV4-1
J gene: TRBJ1-2
CDR3 protein: ASSQEGRAYGYT

CDR3 length: 12
V gene: TRBV20-1
J gene: TRBJ2-7
CDR3 protein: SARGQKGLYEQY

CDR3 length: 12
V gene: TRBV24-1
J gene: TRBJ2-7
CDR3 protein: ATRDGRSQDEQY

CDR3 length: 15
V gene: TRBV7-6
J gene: TRBJ2-2
CDR3 protein: ASSLESPLAGSGELF

CDR3 length: 11
V gene: TRBV20-1
J gene: TRBJ1-2
CDR3 protein: SARNRATYGYT

CDR3 length: 14
V gene: TRBV14
J gene: TRBJ2-7
CDR3 protein: ASSQELTGGSYEQY

CDR3 length: 9
V gene: TRBV6-5
J gene: TRBJ2-7
CDR3 protein: ASRGGYEQY

CDR3 length: 14
V gene: TRBV7-9
J gene: TRBJ2-1
CDR3 protein: ASSLQCGGASNEQF

CDR3 length: 14
V gene: TRBV4-1
J gene: TRBJ2-3
CDR3 protein: ASSLGLAASTDTQY

CDR3 length: 16
V gene: TRBV4-3
J gene: TRBJ2-7
CDR3 protein: ASSQDVPRLAPTYEQY

CDR3 length: 10
V gene: TRBV29-1
J gene: TRBJ2-5
CDR3 protein: SVGLAEETQY

CDR3 length: 11
V gene: TRBV24-1
J gene: TRBJ2-7
CDR3 protein: ATRGRERNEQY

CDR3 length: 13
V gene: TRBV12-3/TRBV12-4
J gene: TRBJ2-3
CDR3 protein: ASSLDAGLTDTQY